This T cell receptor beta chain was observed in a study of blood T cell repertoires in COVID-19. As for the study in general: COVID-19 samples, acute and convalescent, were from the United States, Italy and Spain. Nucleic acid was either cDNA or gDNA, and it came from T cells, B-cell-depleted T cells, or PBMCs.

Per the study methods: Amplification of reference gene primers provided the estimated nucleated cell counts. The data were produced by immunoSEQ multiplex PCR, yet TCRdb's version contains in-frame clones alone and is incomplete. V, J and clone size are those of that table, while D and trimming were read from the DNA. This sample has about 210,000 clones, with 88% found just once. The CDR3 has 12 residues. The V and J ends lost 5 bases and 8 bases respectively, with 9 bases between them. V usage is TRBV12-3 or TRBV12-4 and J usage is TRBJ2-2, with no clear D. Sequences were obtained from peripheral blood. This TCR was recovered from a man younger than 35 with active or convalescent COVID-19. The CDR3: CASSLRHGELFF. The CDR3 DNA reads as TGTGCCAGCAGTCTAAGACATGGGGAGCTGTTTTTT.